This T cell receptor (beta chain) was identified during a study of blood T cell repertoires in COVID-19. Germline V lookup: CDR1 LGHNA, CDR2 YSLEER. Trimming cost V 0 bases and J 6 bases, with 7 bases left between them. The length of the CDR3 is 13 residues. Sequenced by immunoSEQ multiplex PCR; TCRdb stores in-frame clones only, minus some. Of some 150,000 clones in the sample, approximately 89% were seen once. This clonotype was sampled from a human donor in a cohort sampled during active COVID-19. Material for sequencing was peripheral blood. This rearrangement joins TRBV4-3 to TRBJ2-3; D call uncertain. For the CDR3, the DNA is TGCGCCAGCAGCCAAGATCTAGTCGATACGCAGTATTTT. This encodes CASSQDLVDTQYF.